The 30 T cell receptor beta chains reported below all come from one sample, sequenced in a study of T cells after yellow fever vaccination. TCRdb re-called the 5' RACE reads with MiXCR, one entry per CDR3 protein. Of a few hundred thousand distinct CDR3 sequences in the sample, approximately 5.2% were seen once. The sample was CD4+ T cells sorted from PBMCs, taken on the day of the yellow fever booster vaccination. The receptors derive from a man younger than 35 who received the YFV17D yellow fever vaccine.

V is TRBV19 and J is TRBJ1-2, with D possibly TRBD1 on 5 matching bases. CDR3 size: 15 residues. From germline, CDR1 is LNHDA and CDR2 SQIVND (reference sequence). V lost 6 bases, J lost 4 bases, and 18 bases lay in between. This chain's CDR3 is CASSPSKGRSYGYTF. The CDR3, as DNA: TGTGCCAGTAGCCCGTCAAAGGGACGGTCCTATGGCTACACCTTC. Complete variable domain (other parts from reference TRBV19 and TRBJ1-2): DGGITQSPKYLFRKEGQNVTLSCEQNLNHDAMYWYRQDPGQGLRLIYYSQIVNDFQKGDIAEGYSVSREKKESFPLTVTSAQKNPTAFYLCASSPSKGRSYGYTFGSGTRLTVV.

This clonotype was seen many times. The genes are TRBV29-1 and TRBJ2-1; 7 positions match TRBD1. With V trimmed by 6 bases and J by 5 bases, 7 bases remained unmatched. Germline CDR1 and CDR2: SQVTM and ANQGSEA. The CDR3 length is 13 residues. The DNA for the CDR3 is TGCAGCGTCGCAGGACAGGTGGACAATGAGCAGTTCTTC. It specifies CSVAGQVDNEQFF.

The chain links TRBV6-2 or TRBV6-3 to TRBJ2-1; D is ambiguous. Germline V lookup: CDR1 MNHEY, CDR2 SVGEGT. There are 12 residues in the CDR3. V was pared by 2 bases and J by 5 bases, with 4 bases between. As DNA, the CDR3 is TGTGCCAGCAGTTACCGGGACAATGAGCAGTTCTTC. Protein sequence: CASSYRDNEQFF.

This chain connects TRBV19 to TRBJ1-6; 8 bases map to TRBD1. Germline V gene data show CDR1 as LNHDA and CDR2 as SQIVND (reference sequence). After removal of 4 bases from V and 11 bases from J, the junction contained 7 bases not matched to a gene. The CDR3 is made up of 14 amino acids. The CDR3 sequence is CASSRFQGATPLHF. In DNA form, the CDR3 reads TGTGCCAGTAGTAGATTCCAGGGGGCTACACCCCTCCACTTT.

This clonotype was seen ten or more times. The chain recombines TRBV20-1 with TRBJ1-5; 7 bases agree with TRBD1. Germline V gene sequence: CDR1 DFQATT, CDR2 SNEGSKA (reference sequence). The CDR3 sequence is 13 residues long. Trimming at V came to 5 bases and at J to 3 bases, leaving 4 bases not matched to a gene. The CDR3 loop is CSAGRGANQPQHF. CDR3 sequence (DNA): TGCAGTGCTGGCAGGGGGGCCAATCAGCCCCAGCATTTT.

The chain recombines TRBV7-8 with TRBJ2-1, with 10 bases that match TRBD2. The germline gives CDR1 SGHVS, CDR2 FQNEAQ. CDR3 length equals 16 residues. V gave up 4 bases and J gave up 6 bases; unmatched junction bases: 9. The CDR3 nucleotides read TGTGCCAGCAGCTCGTTCCTAGCGGGGGTCGGCAATGAGCAGTTCTTC. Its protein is CASSSFLAGVGNEQFF.

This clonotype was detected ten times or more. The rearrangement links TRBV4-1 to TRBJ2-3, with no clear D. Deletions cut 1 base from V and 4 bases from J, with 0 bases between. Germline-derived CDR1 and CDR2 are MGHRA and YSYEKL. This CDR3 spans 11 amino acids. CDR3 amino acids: CASSQADTQYF. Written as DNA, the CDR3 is TGCGCCAGCAGCCAAGCAGATACGCAGTATTTT.

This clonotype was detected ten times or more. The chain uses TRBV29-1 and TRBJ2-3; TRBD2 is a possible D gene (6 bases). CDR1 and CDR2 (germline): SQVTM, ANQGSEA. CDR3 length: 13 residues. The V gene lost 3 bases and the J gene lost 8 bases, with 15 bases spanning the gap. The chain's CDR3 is CSVELGREATQYF. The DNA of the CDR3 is TGCAGCGTTGAGTTGGGCAGGGAGGCTACGCAGTATTTT.

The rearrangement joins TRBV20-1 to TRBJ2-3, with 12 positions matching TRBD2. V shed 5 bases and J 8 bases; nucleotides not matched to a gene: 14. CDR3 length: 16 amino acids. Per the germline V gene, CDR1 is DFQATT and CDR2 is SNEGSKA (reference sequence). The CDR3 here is CSARTLAGGLLGTQYF. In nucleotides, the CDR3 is TGCAGTGCTCGGACCCTAGCGGGGGGGCTCTTAGGTACGCAGTATTTT.

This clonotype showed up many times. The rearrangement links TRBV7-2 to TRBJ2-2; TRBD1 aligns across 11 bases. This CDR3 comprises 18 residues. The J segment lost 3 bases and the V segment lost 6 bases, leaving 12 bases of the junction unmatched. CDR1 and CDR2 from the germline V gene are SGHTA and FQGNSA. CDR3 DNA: TGTGCCAGCAGTTGGTCCCGCCCGGGACAGGGGGACACCGGGGAGCTGTTTTTT. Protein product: CASSWSRPGQGDTGELFF.

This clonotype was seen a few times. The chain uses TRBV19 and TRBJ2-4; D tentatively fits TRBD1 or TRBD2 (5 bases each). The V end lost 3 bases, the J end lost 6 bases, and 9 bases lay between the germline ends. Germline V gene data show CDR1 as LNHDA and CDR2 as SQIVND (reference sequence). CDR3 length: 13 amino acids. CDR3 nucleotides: TGTGCCAGTAGTATCCGGGGCGGAAACATTCAGTACTTC. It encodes CASSIRGGNIQYF.

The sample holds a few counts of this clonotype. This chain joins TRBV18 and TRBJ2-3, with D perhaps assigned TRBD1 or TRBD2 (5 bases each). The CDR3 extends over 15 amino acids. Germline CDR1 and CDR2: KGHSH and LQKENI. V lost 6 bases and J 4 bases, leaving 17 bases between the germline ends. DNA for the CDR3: TGTGCCAGCTCTCCCGGAGTTTGGGGACCAGATACGCAGTATTTT. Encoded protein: CASSPGVWGPDTQYF.

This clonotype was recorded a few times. The CDR3 nucleotides read TGCAGTGCTAGGGGAATGACAGACTGGTACCAAGAGACCCAGTACTTC. Its translation: CSARGMTDWYQETQYF. The V gene is TRBV20-1, the J gene TRBJ2-5; perhaps TRBD1 as D (5 bases). The germline V and J ends were trimmed by 3 bases and 0 bases, with 17 bases remaining between them. This CDR3 region has 16 residues. Germline CDR1 is DFQATT and CDR2 is SNEGSKA (reference sequence).

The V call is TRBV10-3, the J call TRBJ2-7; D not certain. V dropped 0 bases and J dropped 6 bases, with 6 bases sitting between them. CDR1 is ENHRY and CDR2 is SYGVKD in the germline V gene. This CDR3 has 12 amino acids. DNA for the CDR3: TGTGCCATCAGTGAGTCGGGTGGCGAGCAGTACGTC. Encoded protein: CAISESGGEQYV.

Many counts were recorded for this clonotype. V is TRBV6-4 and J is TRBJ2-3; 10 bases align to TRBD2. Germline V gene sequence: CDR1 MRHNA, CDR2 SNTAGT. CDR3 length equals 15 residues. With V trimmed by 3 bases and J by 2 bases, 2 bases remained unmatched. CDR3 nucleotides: TGTGCCAGCAGTGAAAGCGGGGGGGCCACAGATACGCAGTATTTT. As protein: CASSESGGATDTQYF.

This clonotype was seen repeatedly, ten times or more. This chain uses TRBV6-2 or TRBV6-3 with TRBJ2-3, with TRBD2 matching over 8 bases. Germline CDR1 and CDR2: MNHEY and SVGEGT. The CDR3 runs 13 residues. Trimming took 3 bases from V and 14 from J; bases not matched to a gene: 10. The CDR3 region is CASSYKRGNPWYF. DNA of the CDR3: TGTGCCAGCAGTTATAAGCGGGGGAATCCGTGGTATTTT.

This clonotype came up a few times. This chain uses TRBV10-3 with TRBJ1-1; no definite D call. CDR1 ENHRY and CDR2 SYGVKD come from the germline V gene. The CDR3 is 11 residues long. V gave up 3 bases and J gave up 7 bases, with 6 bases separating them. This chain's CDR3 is CAISDRGEAFF. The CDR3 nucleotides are TGTGCCATCAGTGATCGGGGTGAAGCTTTCTTT.

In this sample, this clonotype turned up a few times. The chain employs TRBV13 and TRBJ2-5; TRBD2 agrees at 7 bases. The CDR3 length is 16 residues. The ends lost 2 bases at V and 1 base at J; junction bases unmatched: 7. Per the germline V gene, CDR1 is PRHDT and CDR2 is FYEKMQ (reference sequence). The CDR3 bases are TGTGCCAGCAGCTTAAGGCGGGGGAGACTCCAAGAGACCCAGTACTTC. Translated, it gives CASSLRRGRLQETQYF.

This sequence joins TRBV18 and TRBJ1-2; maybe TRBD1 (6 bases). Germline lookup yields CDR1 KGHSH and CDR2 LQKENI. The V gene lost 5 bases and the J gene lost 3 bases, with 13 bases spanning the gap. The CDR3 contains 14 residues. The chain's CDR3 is CASSSQGSDYGYTF. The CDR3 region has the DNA TGTGCCAGCTCATCTCAGGGGTCGGACTATGGCTACACCTTC. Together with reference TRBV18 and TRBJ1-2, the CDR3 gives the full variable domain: NAGVMQNPRHLVRRRGQEARLRCSPMKGHSHVYWYRQLPEEGLKFMVYLQKENIIDESGMPKERFSAEFPKEGPSILRIQQVVRGDSAAYFCASSSQGSDYGYTFGSGTRLTVV.

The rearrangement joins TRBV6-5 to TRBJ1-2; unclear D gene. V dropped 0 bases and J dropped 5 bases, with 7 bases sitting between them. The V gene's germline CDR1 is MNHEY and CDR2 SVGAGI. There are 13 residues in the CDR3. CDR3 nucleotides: TGTGCCAGCAGTTACTCGAGGCGGTATGGCTACACCTTC. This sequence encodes CASSYSRRYGYTF.

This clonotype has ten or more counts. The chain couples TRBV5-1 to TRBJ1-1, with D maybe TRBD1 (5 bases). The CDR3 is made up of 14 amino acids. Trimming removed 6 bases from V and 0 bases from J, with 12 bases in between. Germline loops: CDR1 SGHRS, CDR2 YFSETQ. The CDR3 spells CASIRDLLNTEAFF. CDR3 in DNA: TGCGCCAGCATCCGGGACCTACTGAACACTGAAGCTTTCTTT.

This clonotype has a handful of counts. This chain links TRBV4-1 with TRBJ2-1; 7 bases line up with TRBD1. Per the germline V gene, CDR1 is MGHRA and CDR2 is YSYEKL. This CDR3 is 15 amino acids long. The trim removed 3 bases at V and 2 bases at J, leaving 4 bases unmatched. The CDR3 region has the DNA TGCGCCAGCAGCCAGACCGGGACAGCCTACAATGAGCAGTTCTTC. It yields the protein CASSQTGTAYNEQFF.

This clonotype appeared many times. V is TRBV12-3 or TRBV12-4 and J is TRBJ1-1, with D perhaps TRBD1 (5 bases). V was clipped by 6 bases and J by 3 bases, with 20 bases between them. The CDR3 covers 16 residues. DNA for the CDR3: TGTGCCAGCAGCCGTCCGGGGGGAATCGGTTACACTGAAGCTTTCTTT. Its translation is CASSRPGGIGYTEAFF.

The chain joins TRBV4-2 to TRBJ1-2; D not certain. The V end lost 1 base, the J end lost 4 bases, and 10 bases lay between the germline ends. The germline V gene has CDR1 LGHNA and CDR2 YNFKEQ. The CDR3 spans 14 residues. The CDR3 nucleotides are TGTGCCAGCAGCCAAGCAGAGGGCGGCTATGGCTACACCTTC. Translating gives CASSQAEGGYGYTF.

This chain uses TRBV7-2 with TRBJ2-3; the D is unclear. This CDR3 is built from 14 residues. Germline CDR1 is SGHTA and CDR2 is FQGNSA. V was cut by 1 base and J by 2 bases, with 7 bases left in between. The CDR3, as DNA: TGTGCCAGCAGCTTAGTCGTCGCCACAGATACGCAGTATTTT. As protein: CASSLVVATDTQYF.

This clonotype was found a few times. This chain's CDR3 is CASSSGPEAFF. The CDR3 DNA reads as TGTGCCAGCAGCTCTGGCCCTGAAGCTTTCTTT. The gene calls are TRBV7-2 and TRBJ1-1; D is ambiguous. Germline V gene lookup returns CDR1 SGHTA and CDR2 FQGNSA. This CDR3 contains 11 residues. V lost 4 bases and J lost 6, with 6 bases in between.

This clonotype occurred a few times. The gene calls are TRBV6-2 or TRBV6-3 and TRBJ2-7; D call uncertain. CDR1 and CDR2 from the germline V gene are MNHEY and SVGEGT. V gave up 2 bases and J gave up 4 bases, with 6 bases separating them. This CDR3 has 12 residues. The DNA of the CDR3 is TGTGCCAGCAGTTACCGGAGTTACGAGCAGTACTTC. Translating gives CASSYRSYEQYF.

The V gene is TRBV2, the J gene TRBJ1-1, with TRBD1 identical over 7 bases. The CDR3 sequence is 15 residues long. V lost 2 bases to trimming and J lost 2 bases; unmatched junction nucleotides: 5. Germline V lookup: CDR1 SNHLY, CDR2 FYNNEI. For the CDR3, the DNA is TGTGCCAGCAGTGAATTGGGACAGCATAACACTGAAGCTTTCTTT. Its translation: CASSELGQHNTEAFF.

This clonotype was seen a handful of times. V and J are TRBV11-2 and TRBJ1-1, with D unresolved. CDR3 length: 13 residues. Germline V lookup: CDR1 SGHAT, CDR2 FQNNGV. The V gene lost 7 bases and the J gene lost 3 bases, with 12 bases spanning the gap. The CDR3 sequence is CASTLDRDTEAFF. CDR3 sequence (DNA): TGTGCCAGCACCCTAGACCGGGACACTGAAGCTTTCTTT.

The CDR3 is CGSSYPSEEQYV. The CDR3 DNA follows: TGTGGCAGCAGTTACCCCAGCGAAGAGCAGTACGTC. The chain employs TRBV6-2 or TRBV6-3 and TRBJ2-7; unclear D gene. The germline CDR1 and CDR2 sequences are MNHEY and SVGEGT. The CDR3 has 12 amino acids.